This T cell receptor beta chain was sequenced for a study of CD8 T cells in ankylosing spondylitis. Overall study results and limits: A TCR beta motif of eight highly homologous variants appeared characteristic of ankylosing spondylitis blood.

The CDR3 covers 14 residues. With 6 bases removed from V and 2 bases from J, the gap between germline ends came to 13 bases. TCRdb recomputed calls from the 5' RACE reads with MiXCR, one row per CDR3 protein. The data show 150,000 to 250,000 distinct CDR3 sequences, roughly 13% seen once. As for this clonotype: Its antigen is as yet unknown.

The specimen was blood, either unsorted or a sorted T cell fraction (not recorded which). The chain carries TRBV12-3 or TRBV12-4 and TRBJ2-5; weak D call: TRBD2 (6 bases). The origin of this receptor is a male donor with ankylosing spondylitis or in good health (not recorded which). CDR3 in amino acids: CASSDPGVQETQYF. CDR3 coding DNA: TGTGCCAGCAGCGACCCGGGGGTTCAAGAGACCCAGTACTTC.